This is a list of T cell receptor beta chains from one sample in a study of beta chain features in type 1 diabetes. The assay was immunoSEQ multiplex PCR, and TCRdb's table has in-frame clones only and misses some. The sample yields under 400,000 clones, about 12% seen once. The sample taken for sequencing was naive CD4+ T cells from blood. These receptors were collected from a woman under 30 with type 1 diabetes. The CDR3 runs from the conserved cysteine through the conserved F or W. The D gene is left open where the match is weak. The size of a clone is reported for some rows only, either as once, few or many, or as a class for expanded clones.

TRBV7-2,12,-,TRBJ2-7,-,TGTGCCAGCAGTCAGCAGGGCGGCGAGCAGTACTTC,CASSQQGGEQYF
TRBV11-2,14,-,TRBJ1-5,-,TGTGCCAGCAGCTTAGATGCGAGCAATCAGCCCCAGCATTTT,CASSLDASNQPQHF
TRBV7-9,16,-,TRBJ1-6,TRBD1,TGTGCCAGCAGCTTAACGACCGGGACAGGGGGCCTTCTCCTCCACTTT,CASSLTTGTGGLLLHF
TRBV9,15,few,TRBJ2-7,TRBD2,TGTGCCAGCAGCGTAGCGGGACTAGCGGGGGACGAGCAGTACTTC,CASSVAGLAGDEQYF
TRBV7-2,14,few,TRBJ2-7,-,TGTGCCAGCAGCAAGGGGGGGACCTCCTACGAGCAGTACTTC,CASSKGGTSYEQYF
TRBV27,13,-,TRBJ2-7,-,TGTGCCAGCAGACTCGTCCGGGGCTACGAGCAGTACTTC,CASRLVRGYEQYF
TRBV5-4,16,few,TRBJ2-7,TRBD2,TGTGCCAGCAGCTTGAGCGGGGGGACAGTCTCCTACGAGCAGTACTTC,CASSLSGGTVSYEQYF
TRBV2,14,-,TRBJ2-6,-,TGTGCCAGCAGGACAGGCTCTGGGGCCAACGTCCTGACTTTC,CASRTGSGANVLTF
TRBV5-5,14,-,TRBJ2-1,TRBD2,TGTGCCAGCAGCTGGACTAGCGGGTACAATGAGCAGTTCTTC,CASSWTSGYNEQFF
TRBV28,17,-,TRBJ2-6,-,TGTGCCAGCAGTTTATTAGCGGCCCAGTCAGGGGCCAACGTCCTGACTTTC,CASSLLAAQSGANVLTF
TRBV9,16,few,TRBJ2-3,TRBD2,TGTGCCAGCAGCCCCCCGGGAGGGGCAGCCTCAGATACGCAGTATTTT,CASSPPGGAASDTQYF
TRBV7-9,15,few,TRBJ2-7,-,TGTGCCAGCAGCTTAGCGATAAGGGGATTACACGAGCAGTACTTC,CASSLAIRGLHEQYF
TRBV4-3,18,-,TRBJ2-7,-,TGCGCCAGCAGCCAAGAGGCTCAGACCCCGGCTAGGTCATACGAGCAGTACTTC,CASSQEAQTPARSYEQYF
TRBV9,15,few,TRBJ1-1,-,TGTGCCAGCAGCGCGGGGACAAGGATGAACACTGAAGCTTTCTTT,CASSAGTRMNTEAFF
TRBV27,14,-,TRBJ2-7,-,TGTGCCAGCAGGGCGCGTGGGGGCGGATACGAGCAGTACTTC,CASRARGGGYEQYF
TRBV29-1,13,-,TRBJ1-4,-,TGCAGCGTTAGACAGGAGGCCAATGAAAAACTGTTTTTT,CSVRQEANEKLFF
TRBV9,14,-,TRBJ1-2,-,TGTGCCAGCAGCGTAGGATGGGAGAGGTCTGGCTACACCTTC,CASSVGWERSGYTF
TRBV14,13,-,TRBJ1-1,-,TGTGCCAGCAGCCAATTTATGAACACTGAAGCTTTCTTT,CASSQFMNTEAFF
TRBV7-9,13,-,TRBJ2-7,-,TGTGCCAGCACCGGTACCGGGGCCTACGAGCAGTACTTC,CASTGTGAYEQYF
TRBV30,12,-,TRBJ1-3,-,TGTGCCTGGAGTAGGGGGGGTGACACCATATATTTT,CAWSRGGDTIYF
TRBV6-5,16,-,TRBJ2-5,TRBD1,TGTGCCAGCAGTTACCTCGGGACAGGGCCCCAAGAGACCCAGTACTTC,CASSYLGTGPQETQYF
TRBV10-2,13,-,TRBJ2-7,TRBD1,TGCGCCAGCAGGATGGGACAGGGGAGCGAGCAGTACTTC,CASRMGQGSEQYF
TRBV6-1,16,once,TRBJ2-1,-,TGTGCCAGCAGTGCCAGCGGGAAGGGGGCCTACAATGAGCAGTTCTTC,CASSASGKGAYNEQFF
TRBV21-1,17,few,TRBJ1-5,-,TGTGCCAGCAGCAAAGGGGGGACAGCCATTAGCAATCAGCCCCAGCATTTT,CASSKGGTAISNQPQHF
TRBV7-2,15,-,TRBJ2-3,-,TGTGCCAGCAGCCCCCCTTGGGTATCGGGAGATACGCAGTATTTT,CASSPPWVSGDTQYF
TRBV9,14,few,TRBJ1-1,-,TGTGCCAGCAGCGTAGGGGTGGTGGGGGGAAAGGCTTTCTTT,CASSVGVVGGKAFF
TRBV19,13,-,TRBJ1-5,-,TGTGCCAGTAGTAGTCAGGAAATTCAGCCCCAGCATTTT,CASSSQEIQPQHF
TRBV29-1,13,few,TRBJ1-4,-,TGCAGCGTGGGGGGTTACCAAAATGAAAAACTGTTTTTT,CSVGGYQNEKLFF
TRBV9,13,few,TRBJ2-5,-,TGTGCCAGCAGCAAACAGGGAAAGGAGACCCAGTACTTC,CASSKQGKETQYF
TRBV14,13,-,TRBJ1-2,-,TGTGCCAGCAGCCAGATTCAGGCTCGGGGCTACACCTTC,CASSQIQARGYTF
TRBV30,14,few,TRBJ2-7,-,TGTGCCTGGAGCTCGACCCTGCGTAGCTCCGAGCAGTACTTC,CAWSSTLRSSEQYF
TRBV7-9,16,-,TRBJ2-1,TRBD2,TGTGCCAGCAGCTTGAGTAGCGGGAAGCAGTTCCATGAGCAGTTCTTC,CASSLSSGKQFHEQFF
TRBV25-1,13,few,TRBJ1-1,-,TGTGCCAGTACTGGGCCCTTAGACACTGAAGCTTTCTTT,CASTGPLDTEAFF
TRBV30,16,-,TRBJ2-1,-,TGTGCCTGGAGTGCACAACCCCTCTCGCACTACAATGAGCAGTTCTTC,CAWSAQPLSHYNEQFF
TRBV29-1,14,-,TRBJ2-2,TRBD1,TGCAGCGTCCGGACAGGGGGCGCTTCCGGGGAGCTGTTTTTT,CSVRTGGASGELFF
TRBV19,15,-,TRBJ1-6,-,TGTGCCAGTAGTAGGTTAGGGGGAAGTAATTCACCCCTCCACTTT,CASSRLGGSNSPLHF
TRBV25-1,13,few,TRBJ1-1,-,TGTGCCAGCAGTGTACGGGTGAACACTGAAGCTTTCTTT,CASSVRVNTEAFF
TRBV7-9,14,-,TRBJ2-7,TRBD1,TGTGCCAGCACCCGTGACAGGGGGAGGGACGAGCAGTACTTC,CASTRDRGRDEQYF
TRBV6-5,14,few,TRBJ2-3,TRBD1,TGTGCCAGCAGTTCTCGACAGGGATCAGATACGCAGTATTTT,CASSSRQGSDTQYF
TRBV4-2,13,-,TRBJ2-7,-,TGTGCCAGCAGCGGAGGTAACGCCTACGAGCAGTACTTC,CASSGGNAYEQYF
TRBV10-3,14,few,TRBJ2-2,TRBD2,TGTGCCATCGGGGCGGGAGTTGACACCGGGGAGCTGTTTTTT,CAIGAGVDTGELFF
TRBV9,15,few,TRBJ1-3,-,TGTGCCAGCAGCCCGCAGGGGTACTCTGGAAACACCATATATTTT,CASSPQGYSGNTIYF
TRBV7-2,14,-,TRBJ2-7,TRBD2,TGTGCCAGCAGCTTCCTAGCGGGAGGGGTCGAGCAGTACTTC,CASSFLAGGVEQYF
TRBV30,14,few,TRBJ2-7,TRBD2,TGTGCCTCCCGGCGGACTAGCGGGACTTACGAGCAGTACTTC,CASRRTSGTYEQYF